This T cell receptor (beta chain) was found in a study of blood T cell repertoires in COVID-19. Across the study: Spain, Italy and the United States supplied samples that represented acute and convalescent COVID-19. PBMCs, B-cell-depleted T cells, or T cells were the source of the cDNA or gDNA that made up the material.

The germline gives CDR1 KGHSH, CDR2 LQKENI. Unmatched junction bases numbered 1, after V lost 3 bases and J lost 3 bases. The CDR3 loop spans 13 amino acids. In the authors' methods: Amplification of reference gene primers was used by the study to estimate nucleated cell counts. The data were produced by immunoSEQ multiplex PCR, yet TCRdb's version contains in-frame clones alone and is incomplete. V and J calls and clone size are as listed in that table; D and trimming were resolved from the DNA. The table has some 69,000 clones, approximately 80% seen once. Sequencing input: peripheral blood. This rearrangement joins TRBV18 to TRBJ2-5; 7 bases line up with TRBD1. The clonotype was recovered from a man of 80 years or more with active or convalescent COVID-19. CDR3 coding DNA: TGTGCCAGCTCACCCGGGACAGAAGAGACCCAGTACTTC. Protein: CASSPGTEETQYF.